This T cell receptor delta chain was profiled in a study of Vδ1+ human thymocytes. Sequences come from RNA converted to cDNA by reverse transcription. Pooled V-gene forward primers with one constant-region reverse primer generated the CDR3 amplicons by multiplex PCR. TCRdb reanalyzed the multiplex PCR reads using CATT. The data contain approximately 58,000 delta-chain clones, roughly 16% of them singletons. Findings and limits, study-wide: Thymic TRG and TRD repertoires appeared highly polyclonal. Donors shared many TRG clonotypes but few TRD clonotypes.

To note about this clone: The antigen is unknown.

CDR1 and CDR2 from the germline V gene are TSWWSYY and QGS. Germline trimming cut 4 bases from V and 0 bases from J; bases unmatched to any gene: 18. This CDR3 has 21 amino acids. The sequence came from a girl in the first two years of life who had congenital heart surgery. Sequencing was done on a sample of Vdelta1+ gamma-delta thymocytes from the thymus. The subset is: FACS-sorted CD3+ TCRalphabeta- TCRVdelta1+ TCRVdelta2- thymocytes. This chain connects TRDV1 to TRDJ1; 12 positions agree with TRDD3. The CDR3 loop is CALGAFLRLTGGYPYTDKLIF. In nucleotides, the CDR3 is TGTGCTCTTGGGGCCTTCCTCCGCTTAACTGGGGGATACCCGTACACCGATAAACTCATCTTT.